This TCR beta chain appears in the sequencing data of a study of T cell clonality in common variable immunodeficiency. CVID and control samples used equivalent genomic DNA input. Measured with immunoSEQ multiplex PCR; TCRdb has only the in-frame clones, and not every one. The sample was found to contain tens of thousands of clones, and every one recurs. Whole-study findings and limits: Common variable immunodeficiency TCR beta sequences reportedly had fewer deletions and N-nucleotide insertions.

A note on this clone: Antigen: not known. Read data end 3 residues before the CDR3 end; the end is taken from the germline J gene.

The CDR3 is 15 amino acids. Germline loops: CDR1 SEHNR, CDR2 FQNEAQ (reference sequence). V was shortened by 4 bases and J by 6 bases, with 18 bases between the two germline ends. The receptor's source is a human donor with common variable immunodeficiency. V gene TRBV7-9 combines with J gene TRBJ1-2; TRBD1 is a possible D gene (5 bases). The sample comprised peripheral blood mononuclear cells. The part of the CDR3 DNA that was read is TGTGCCAGCAGCTCACCAGGAGGGGCTGGCCATGGC. Translation: CASSSPGGAGHG. The CDR3 as a whole reads CASSSPGGAGHGYTF.